This T cell receptor (beta chain) was observed in a study of T cell responses to AZD1222 COVID-19 vaccine. Study-wide results and caveats: Of the AZD1222 recipients, only 6 or 7 were seropositive at baseline. It should be noted that donors were predominantly white British and more often female, and clonal diversity was possibly underestimated. Spike-specific TCR breadth and depth grew following two AZD1222 doses. Repertoire samples came only from after the peak T cell response.

Germline-derived CDR1 and CDR2 are KGHSH and LQKENI. CDR3 length: 15 residues. The V segment lost 3 bases and the J segment 1 base; nucleotides outside the gene matches: 5. Libraries were prepared by immunoSEQ multiplex PCR; TCRdb keeps only in-frame clonotypes and omits some of them. The sample carries 100,000 to 150,000 clones, 80% to 90% recorded once. A remark on this clone: Its specificity is not known.

This TCR was recovered from an adult in good health. Specimen: peripheral blood, collected on day 0 of MenACWY control vaccination. This chain uses TRBV18 with TRBJ2-7; 8 bases are shared with TRBD1. In DNA, the CDR3 is TGTGCCAGCTCACCCACAGGACAGGGTTCCTACGAGCAGTACTTC. Protein product: CASSPTGQGSYEQYF.